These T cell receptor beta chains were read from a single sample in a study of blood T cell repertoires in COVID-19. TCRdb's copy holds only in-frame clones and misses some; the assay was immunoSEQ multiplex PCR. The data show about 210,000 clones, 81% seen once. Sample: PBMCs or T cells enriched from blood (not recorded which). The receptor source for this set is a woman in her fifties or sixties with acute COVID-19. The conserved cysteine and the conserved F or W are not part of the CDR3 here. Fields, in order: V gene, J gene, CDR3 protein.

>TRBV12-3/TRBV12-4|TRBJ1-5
ASGRGRDQPQH
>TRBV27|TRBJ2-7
ASSSPSGTSYEQY
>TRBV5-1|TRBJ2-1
ASSFGGAAYNEQF
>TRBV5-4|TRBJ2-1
ASSSQLASEQF
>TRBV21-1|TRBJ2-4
ASCLGVTKNIQY
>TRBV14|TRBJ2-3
ASSQDWPPDTQY
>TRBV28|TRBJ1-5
ASRRRDKEAQPQH
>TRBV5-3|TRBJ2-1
ARRGGEPRSYNEQF
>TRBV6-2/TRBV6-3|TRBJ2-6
ASSLQGIGSGANVLT
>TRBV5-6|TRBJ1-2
ASSSLGTGNYGYT
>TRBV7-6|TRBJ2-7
ASSFSQAYEQY
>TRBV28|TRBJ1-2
ASSSGGGWNYGYT
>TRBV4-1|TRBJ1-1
ASSQDRLANTEAF
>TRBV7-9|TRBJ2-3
ASSLLAGDTDTQY
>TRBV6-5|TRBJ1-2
ASSYRQQSRHYGYT
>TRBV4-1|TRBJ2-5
ASSQGTRTTQETQY
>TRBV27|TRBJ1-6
ASSFIRPSYNSPLH
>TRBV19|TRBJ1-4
ASSIGAATNEKLF